This is a list of T cell receptor beta chains from one sample in a study of blood T cell repertoires in COVID-19. This table comes from immunoSEQ multiplex PCR, and its TCRdb copy is limited to in-frame clones, with some not included. The sample contains roughly 380,000 clones, around 84% of which appear only once. Sequenced input: peripheral blood. The receptors shown here come from a woman between 18 and 30 years old with acute or convalescent COVID-19. Both conserved end residues are part of each CDR3. The D gene is left open where the match is weak. Some rows mark clone size as missing; the rest say once, few, many or name a class of expanded clone.

CDR3	DNA	J	size	V	D
CASSYESRDGYTF	TGTGCCAGCAGTTACGAATCCAGGGATGGCTACACCTTC	TRBJ1-2	-	TRBV6-5	-
CASSRGQGDYGYTF	TGTGCCAGCAGTCGTGGACAGGGGGACTATGGCTACACCTTC	TRBJ1-2	-	TRBV9	TRBD1
CASYRTAGYGYTF	TGTGCCAGCTACCGGACAGCCGGTTATGGCTACACCTTC	TRBJ1-2	once	TRBV5-4	-
CASTPGNTEAFF	TGTGCCAGCACCCCCGGGAACACTGAAGCTTTCTTT	TRBJ1-1	-	TRBV6-6	-
CSVGGAFF	TGCAGCGTTGGCGGAGCTTTCTTT	TRBJ1-1	-	TRBV29-1	-
CASSEGQLNSYEQYF	TGCGCCAGCAGTGAGGGACAACTAAACTCCTACGAGCAGTACTTC	TRBJ2-7	-	TRBV10-1	-
CASSYGQGPYEQYF	TGTGCCAGCAGTTATGGACAGGGGCCCTACGAGCAGTACTTC	TRBJ2-7	-	TRBV28	TRBD1
CASSGGYGNTIYF	TGTGCCAGCAGCGGAGGGTATGGAAACACCATATATTTT	TRBJ1-3	-	TRBV9	-
CASSPGWENEQFF	TGTGCCAGCAGCCCCGGGTGGGAGAATGAGCAGTTCTTC	TRBJ2-1	-	TRBV11-2	-
CASSPFGGENTGELFF	TGCGCCAGCAGCCCATTCGGGGGGGAGAACACCGGGGAGCTGTTTTTT	TRBJ2-2	-	TRBV5-1	TRBD2
CASSLVEVRVSGNTIYF	TGTGCCAGCAGCTTAGTAGAAGTGAGGGTCTCTGGAAACACCATATATTTT	TRBJ1-3	-	TRBV7-9	-
CASSLAGGNIQYF	TGTGCCAGCAGTTTGGCAGGGGGAAACATTCAGTACTTC	TRBJ2-4	-	TRBV27	TRBD1
CASNLNTGSPLHF	TGTGCCAGCAACCTAAACACGGGTTCACCCCTCCACTTT	TRBJ1-6	-	TRBV6-5	-
CASSQAGGGYGYTF	TGTGCCAGCAGCCAAGCCGGAGGAGGCTATGGCTACACCTTC	TRBJ1-2	-	TRBV14	-
CATSTGGSNQPQHF	TGTGCCACCTCCACAGGGGGAAGCAATCAGCCCCAGCATTTT	TRBJ1-5	-	TRBV24-1	TRBD1
CASSERAEAFF	TGTGCCAGCAGTGAACGTGCTGAAGCTTTCTTT	TRBJ1-1	-	TRBV6-1	-
CASSDSQPLGYTF	TGTGCCAGCAGTGATTCACAGCCCCTAGGCTACACCTTC	TRBJ1-2	-	TRBV2	-
CASSFSVQETQYF	TGTGCCAGCAGCTTCTCAGTCCAAGAGACCCAGTACTTC	TRBJ2-5	-	TRBV7-3	-
CASSAGWNGYTF	TGTGCCAGCAGTGCAGGGTGGAATGGCTACACCTTC	TRBJ1-2	-	TRBV2	-
CAWSTGPRNEKLFF	TGTGCCTGGAGTACAGGACCGCGTAATGAAAAACTGTTTTTT	TRBJ1-4	-	TRBV30	-
CASSPVPGSETQYF	TGTGCCAGCAGCCCTGTCCCGGGGTCAGAGACCCAGTACTTC	TRBJ2-5	-	TRBV5-5	-
CASSLVGGNSPLHF	TGCGCCAGCAGCTTGGTCGGCGGTAATTCACCCCTCCACTTT	TRBJ1-6	-	TRBV5-1	-
CATSDFASGDTGELFF	TGTGCCACCAGTGATTTCGCTTCGGGAGACACCGGGGAGCTGTTTTTT	TRBJ2-2	-	TRBV24-1	-
CARSCSEGLSGNTIYF	TGTGCCAGAAGCTGTAGCGAGGGTCTCTCTGGAAACACCATATATTTT	TRBJ1-3	-	TRBV5-3	-
CASSLGLAGGPSTDTQYF	TGCGCCAGCAGCCTGGGACTAGCGGGAGGGCCGAGTACAGATACGCAGTATTTT	TRBJ2-3	-	TRBV5-1	TRBD2
CSVGWTGATEAFF	TGCAGCGTTGGATGGACAGGGGCCACTGAAGCTTTCTTT	TRBJ1-1	-	TRBV29-1	TRBD1
CASSNIRTGHTEAFF	TGTGCCAGCAGTAACATTCGTACAGGGCACACTGAAGCTTTCTTT	TRBJ1-1	-	TRBV6-6	-
CASSLSLSGNTIYF	TGTGCCAGCAGCTTGTCACTCTCTGGAAACACCATATATTTT	TRBJ1-3	-	TRBV5-6	-
CASSYSGTGDSPLHF	TGTGCCAGCAGTTACTCCGGGACAGGGGATTCACCCCTCCACTTT	TRBJ1-6	-	TRBV6-6	TRBD1
CASRSGEGEKLFF	TGCGCCAGCAGGTCAGGGGAAGGTGAAAAACTGTTTTTT	TRBJ1-4	-	TRBV23-1	-
CASSPPLQGNLQNYGYTF	TGTGCCAGCTCACCACCTTTACAGGGGAACCTCCAAAACTATGGCTACACCTTC	TRBJ1-2	-	TRBV18	TRBD1
CASSLAPIQPQHF	TGTGCCAGCAGCTTAGCCCCAATCCAGCCCCAGCATTTT	TRBJ1-5	-	TRBV11-2	-
CASSVEGGVGQPQHF	TGTGCCAGCAGCGTAGAAGGGGGGGTCGGACAGCCCCAGCATTTT	TRBJ1-5	-	TRBV9	-
CASSQGDRPSNQPQHF	TGTGCCAGCAGCCAAGGGGACAGGCCCAGCAATCAGCCCCAGCATTTT	TRBJ1-5	-	TRBV4-2	TRBD1
CASSLEGENTEAFF	TGTGCCAGCAGCTTGGAGGGCGAAAACACTGAAGCTTTCTTT	TRBJ1-1	few	TRBV7-3	-
CASSLGQGGVGKLFF	TGCGCCAGCAGCTTGGGTCAGGGGGGCGTAGGAAAACTGTTTTTT	TRBJ1-4	-	TRBV5-1	TRBD1
CSVPPYSMDTMNTEAFF	TGCAGCGTTCCTCCCTATTCAATGGACACAATGAACACTGAAGCTTTCTTT	TRBJ1-1	-	TRBV29-1	-
CAWSARDSSYNEQFF	TGTGCCTGGAGCGCCCGGGACAGCTCCTACAATGAGCAGTTCTTC	TRBJ2-1	-	TRBV30	TRBD1
CASSPIDSQQNIQYF	TGTGCCAGCTCACCCATCGACAGTCAGCAAAACATTCAGTACTTC	TRBJ2-4	few	TRBV18	-
CASKVAGADTGELFF	TGTGCCAGCAAAGTGGCGGGAGCCGACACCGGGGAGCTGTTTTTT	TRBJ2-2	-	TRBV5-5	TRBD2
CASSYMGLDADEQYF	TGTGCCAGCAGTTACATGGGACTAGATGCCGACGAGCAGTACTTC	TRBJ2-7	-	TRBV6-5	TRBD2
CASSQDQGTDTQYF	TGTGCCAGCAGCCAAGATCAGGGCACAGATACGCAGTATTTT	TRBJ2-3	-	TRBV3-1/TRBV3-2	-